This T cell receptor beta chain appears in the sequencing data of a study of regulatory T cells in long-lasting Graves disease. The study, taken as a whole, reports: Newly diagnosed patients shared 966 public clonotypes; persistent patients shared a few thousand. The small sample size may have reduced accuracy. Persistent cases favored TRBV28, TRBJ1-2 and TRBJ2-5.

With V trimmed by 0 bases and J by 4 bases, 5 bases remained unmatched. CDR3 size: 17 residues. Looked up from germline, CDR1 is SGHAT and CDR2 is FQNNGV. This clonotype was counted at least ten times. Antigen: not known. iRepertoire HTBI primers and Arm-PCR of CDR3 regions built TCR beta libraries. One entry per CDR3 protein results from TCRdb running MiXCR on the multiplex PCR reads. The sample contains hundreds of thousands of distinct CDR3 sequences, around 15% of which appear only once. The time point denotes: newly diagnosed GD, antithyroid drugs for less than 3 months. PBMCs provided the RNA from which the TCR library was made. The patients were enrolled through endocrinology in Xi'an, China.

Material: peripheral blood mononuclear cells (PBMCs), obtained at new diagnosis, from a patient treated with antithyroid drugs. The genes are TRBV11-2 and TRBJ2-1, with 11 nucleotides matching TRBD2. The receptor's source is a female donor with Graves disease. The CDR3 DNA sequence: TGTGCCAGCAGCTTAGATAAATCTAGCGGGGGGTACAATGAGCAGTTCTTC. Protein: CASSLDKSSGGYNEQFF.